Listed below are T cell receptor beta chains from one sample, sequenced in a study of blood T cells in healthy people across ages. TCRdb processed the 5' RACE reads anew with MiXCR; each CDR3 protein has one entry. Of 650,000 to 1,000,000 distinct CDR3 sequences detected, approximately 35% appear once; the ten largest clones hold 13%. Source material: blood. All receptors derive from a man younger than 30 in good health. Both conserved end residues are part of each CDR3. The D gene is left open where the match is weak. Only part of the rows carry a size: once, few, many, or a class if the clone is expanded.

CDR3 length,clone size,V gene,D gene,J gene,CDR3 DNA,CDR3 protein
13,-,TRBV7-2,-,TRBJ2-3,TGTGCCAGCAGCAGGGGACCCCGGTATACGCAGTATTTT,CASSRGPRYTQYF
14,-,TRBV11-3,TRBD1,TRBJ2-7,TGTGCCAGCAGCCAAGAACAGGGGTGGAATGAGCAGTACTTC,CASSQEQGWNEQYF
15,few,TRBV28,TRBD2,TRBJ2-3,TGTGCCAGCAGTTCGGGGGGAGTTGAGACAGATACGCAGTATTTT,CASSSGGVETDTQYF
14,-,TRBV28,-,TRBJ2-2,TGTGCCAGCACCCTCGGGGCGAACACCGGGGAGCTGTTTTTT,CASTLGANTGELFF
19,-,TRBV5-6,TRBD2,TRBJ2-2,TGTGCCAGCAGCCCTCCCAGTGGGACTAGCGGGGATGTCACCGGGGAGCTGTTTTTT,CASSPPSGTSGDVTGELFF
14,-,TRBV20-1,TRBD1,TRBJ1-1,TGCAGTGCTAGAGAAATGGACAGGGGGCGCGGGGCTTTCTTT,CSAREMDRGRGAFF
14,many,TRBV12-3/TRBV12-4,TRBD2,TRBJ2-7,TGTGCCAGCAGTTTAACTAGCGGGGCCTACGAGCAGTACTTC,CASSLTSGAYEQYF
14,many,TRBV5-1,-,TRBJ2-5,TGCGCCAGCAGCTTGGCCAAGGGTCCGGGGACCCAGTACTTC,CASSLAKGPGTQYF
13,many,TRBV7-9,-,TRBJ1-2,TGTGCCAGCAGCTCCCGATATGTGGAAGGCTACACCTTC,CASSSRYVEGYTF
15,-,TRBV27,-,TRBJ2-5,TGTGCCAGCAGTTTATCTAGGCAGCCCGAAGAGACCCAGTACTTC,CASSLSRQPEETQYF
16,-,TRBV6-6,TRBD1,TRBJ1-1,TGTGCCAGCAGATCGGGGACAGGGACCCCGAACACTGAAGCTTTCTTT,CASRSGTGTPNTEAFF
15,few,TRBV7-2,TRBD2,TRBJ2-7,TGTGCCAGCAGCTTAGGTCGGGGGGACTCCTACGAGCAGTACTTC,CASSLGRGDSYEQYF
15,few,TRBV6-5,TRBD1,TRBJ2-5,TGTGCCAGCACCAGACAGGGGGCGCCTCTTAATGAGCAGTACTTC,CASTRQGAPLNEQYF
16,few,TRBV4-1,-,TRBJ1-6,TGCGCCAGCAGCCAAGATTTTGGACAGATTTATTCACCCCTCCACTTT,CASSQDFGQIYSPLHF
13,-,TRBV5-1,-,TRBJ2-2,TGCGCCAGCAGCGGGGGAAGCCCCGGGGAGCTGTTTTTT,CASSGGSPGELFF
14,-,TRBV11-2,TRBD1,TRBJ2-4,TGTGCCAGCAGCCAGAGGGGGCTCAAGGATGAGCAGTACTTC,CASSQRGLKDEQYF
18,few,TRBV15,-,TRBJ2-1,TGTGCCACCAGCAGATTATCCGGCCCGGACTGGGCTGCTCATGAGCAGTTCTTC,CATSRLSGPDWAAHEQFF
14,-,TRBV25-1,-,TRBJ2-7,TGTGCCAGCAGTGGACCCCGGGACCTCTACGAGCAGTACTTC,CASSGPRDLYEQYF
13,-,TRBV6-5,TRBD1,TRBJ1-2,TGTGCCAGCAGTTACCTGACAGGGGATGGCTACACCTTC,CASSYLTGDGYTF
15,-,TRBV20-1,-,TRBJ2-7,TGCAGTGCTAGTAATGAGGTCGGACACACCCACGAGCAGTACTTC,CSASNEVGHTHEQYF
17,few,TRBV6-2/TRBV6-3,TRBD1,TRBJ2-7,TGTGCCAGCAGTTACTATTCCGGGACAGGGGAGTCCTACGAGCAGTACTTC,CASSYYSGTGESYEQYF
17,-,TRBV9,-,TRBJ1-5,TGTGCCACACCCCGCGACGGTCACCGAATTAGCAATCAGCCCCAGCATTTT,CATPRDGHRISNQPQHF
14,-,TRBV7-9,-,TRBJ2-4,TGTGCCGGCAGCCAGGCTGACCAGGGGAACATTCAGTACTTC,CAGSQADQGNIQYF
16,few,TRBV7-8,-,TRBJ1-5,TGTGCCAGCAGCTTATTAGGCGGCGGTAGCAATCAGCCCCAGCATTTT,CASSLLGGGSNQPQHF
13,-,TRBV16,-,TRBJ2-3,TGTGCCAGCAGCCATCCCGAGGGGGATACGCAGTATTTT,CASSHPEGDTQYF
15,few,TRBV4-1,-,TRBJ1-5,TGCGCCAGCAGCCTTGTGAAAGGGATCGGTCAGCCCCAGCATTTT,CASSLVKGIGQPQHF
14,few,TRBV28,TRBD1,TRBJ2-7,TGTGCCAGCAGACATCAGGGGGTGGCCTACGAGCAGTACTTC,CASRHQGVAYEQYF
14,-,TRBV2,-,TRBJ2-1,TGTGCCAGCAGTGTGGTGGGGAGCAATGATGAGCAGTTCTTC,CASSVVGSNDEQFF
21,-,TRBV18,TRBD1,TRBJ2-3,TGTGCCAGCTCACCTACCTCTACCCTGTCGGCTGGACAGGGGGCGGCAGATACGCAGTATTTT,CASSPTSTLSAGQGAADTQYF
16,-,TRBV7-9,TRBD2,TRBJ2-3,TGTGCCAGCAGCGTAACCGGACTAGGAAGTACAGATACGCAGTATTTT,CASSVTGLGSTDTQYF
16,few,TRBV6-2/TRBV6-3,-,TRBJ2-6,TGTGCCAGCAGCCACGGGCTGGGTTCCGGGGCCAACGTCCTGACTTTC,CASSHGLGSGANVLTF
15,-,TRBV12-3/TRBV12-4,-,TRBJ2-7,TGTGCCAGCAGTCCCGGGGAGAGCTCCTACAATGAGCAGTACTTC,CASSPGESSYNEQYF
14,-,TRBV7-9,TRBD2,TRBJ2-7,TGTGCCAGCAGCTTAGCGCGGGAGACCTACGAGCAGTACTTC,CASSLARETYEQYF
17,many,TRBV20-1,-,TRBJ2-3,TGCAGTGCTAGAGATTGGCTAGAGCAAGAGAACACAGATACGCAGTATTTT,CSARDWLEQENTDTQYF
14,-,TRBV12-3/TRBV12-4,-,TRBJ1-3,TGTGCCAGCAGCCGCTACGGCTCTGGAAACACCATATATTTT,CASSRYGSGNTIYF
12,-,TRBV20-1,TRBD1,TRBJ2-1,TGCAGTGCTAGAGATGGGGACAGGGAGCAGTTCTTC,CSARDGDREQFF
15,few,TRBV7-2,-,TRBJ1-5,TGTGCCAGCAGCTTAGATCGCAGGCCAGGTCAGCCCCAGCATTTT,CASSLDRRPGQPQHF
15,few,TRBV27,TRBD1,TRBJ1-2,TGTGCCAGCAGTTTAGGTGGACAGGGGGCGGGTGGCTACACCTTC,CASSLGGQGAGGYTF
18,few,TRBV7-2,-,TRBJ1-6,TGTGCCAGCAGCCGTGGGGCCCCCCATGGCTCCTATAATTCACCCCTCCACTTT,CASSRGAPHGSYNSPLHF
15,-,TRBV7-9,-,TRBJ2-1,TGTGCCAGCAGCCCATCCAGGGACTCCTACAATGAGCAGTTCTTC,CASSPSRDSYNEQFF
17,-,TRBV4-1,-,TRBJ2-1,TGCGCCAGCAGCCAAGAGGGGGGGGCAGGCCTTTGGAATGAGCAGTTCTTC,CASSQEGGAGLWNEQFF
13,-,TRBV10-3,-,TRBJ1-2,TGTGCCCACTCCCCCCAGGCTAACTATGGCTACACCTTC,CAHSPQANYGYTF
15,-,TRBV12-3/TRBV12-4,TRBD1,TRBJ1-4,TGTGCCAGCAGACCCCCGGGACAGGGGCATGAAAAACTGTTTTTT,CASRPPGQGHEKLFF
14,few,TRBV9,-,TRBJ2-5,TGTGCCAGCAGCGTAGGATTAGGGGGAGAGACCCAGTACTTC,CASSVGLGGETQYF
14,few,TRBV12-3/TRBV12-4,-,TRBJ2-2,TGTGCCAGCAGTTTTTTCGGGAACACCGGGGAGCTGTTTTTT,CASSFFGNTGELFF
16,-,TRBV6-5,-,TRBJ2-3,TGTGCCAGCAGTTACTCGGGTCCTACTAGCACAGATACGCAGTATTTT,CASSYSGPTSTDTQYF
16,-,TRBV29-1,-,TRBJ2-3,TGCAGCGTTGGATCCCGGGCCAGACAACGCACAGATACGCAGTATTTT,CSVGSRARQRTDTQYF
14,-,TRBV27,TRBD1,TRBJ2-3,TGTGCCAGTGGGACAGGGGGTGACACAGATACGCAGTATTTT,CASGTGGDTDTQYF
12,few,TRBV29-1,-,TRBJ1-1,TGCAGCGGGGGTAGCCGTAACACTGAAGCTTTCTTT,CSGGSRNTEAFF
14,-,TRBV30,-,TRBJ1-4,TGTGCCTGGAGTGTATTAGGCTTTAATGAAAAACTGTTTTTT,CAWSVLGFNEKLFF